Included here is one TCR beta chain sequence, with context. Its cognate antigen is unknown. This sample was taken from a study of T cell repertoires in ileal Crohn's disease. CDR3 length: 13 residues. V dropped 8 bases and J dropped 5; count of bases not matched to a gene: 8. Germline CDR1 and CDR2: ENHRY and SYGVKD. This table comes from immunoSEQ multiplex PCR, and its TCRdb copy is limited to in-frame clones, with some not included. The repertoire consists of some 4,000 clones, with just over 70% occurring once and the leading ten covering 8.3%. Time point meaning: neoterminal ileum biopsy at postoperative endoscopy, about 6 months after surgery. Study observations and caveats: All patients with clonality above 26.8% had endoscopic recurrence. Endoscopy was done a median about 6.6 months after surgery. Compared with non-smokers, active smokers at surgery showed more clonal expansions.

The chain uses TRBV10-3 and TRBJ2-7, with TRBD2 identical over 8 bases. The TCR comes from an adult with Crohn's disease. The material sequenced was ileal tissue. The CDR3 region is CAIATTSDDEQYF. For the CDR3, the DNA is TGTGCCATCGCCACGACTAGCGATGACGAGCAGTACTTC.